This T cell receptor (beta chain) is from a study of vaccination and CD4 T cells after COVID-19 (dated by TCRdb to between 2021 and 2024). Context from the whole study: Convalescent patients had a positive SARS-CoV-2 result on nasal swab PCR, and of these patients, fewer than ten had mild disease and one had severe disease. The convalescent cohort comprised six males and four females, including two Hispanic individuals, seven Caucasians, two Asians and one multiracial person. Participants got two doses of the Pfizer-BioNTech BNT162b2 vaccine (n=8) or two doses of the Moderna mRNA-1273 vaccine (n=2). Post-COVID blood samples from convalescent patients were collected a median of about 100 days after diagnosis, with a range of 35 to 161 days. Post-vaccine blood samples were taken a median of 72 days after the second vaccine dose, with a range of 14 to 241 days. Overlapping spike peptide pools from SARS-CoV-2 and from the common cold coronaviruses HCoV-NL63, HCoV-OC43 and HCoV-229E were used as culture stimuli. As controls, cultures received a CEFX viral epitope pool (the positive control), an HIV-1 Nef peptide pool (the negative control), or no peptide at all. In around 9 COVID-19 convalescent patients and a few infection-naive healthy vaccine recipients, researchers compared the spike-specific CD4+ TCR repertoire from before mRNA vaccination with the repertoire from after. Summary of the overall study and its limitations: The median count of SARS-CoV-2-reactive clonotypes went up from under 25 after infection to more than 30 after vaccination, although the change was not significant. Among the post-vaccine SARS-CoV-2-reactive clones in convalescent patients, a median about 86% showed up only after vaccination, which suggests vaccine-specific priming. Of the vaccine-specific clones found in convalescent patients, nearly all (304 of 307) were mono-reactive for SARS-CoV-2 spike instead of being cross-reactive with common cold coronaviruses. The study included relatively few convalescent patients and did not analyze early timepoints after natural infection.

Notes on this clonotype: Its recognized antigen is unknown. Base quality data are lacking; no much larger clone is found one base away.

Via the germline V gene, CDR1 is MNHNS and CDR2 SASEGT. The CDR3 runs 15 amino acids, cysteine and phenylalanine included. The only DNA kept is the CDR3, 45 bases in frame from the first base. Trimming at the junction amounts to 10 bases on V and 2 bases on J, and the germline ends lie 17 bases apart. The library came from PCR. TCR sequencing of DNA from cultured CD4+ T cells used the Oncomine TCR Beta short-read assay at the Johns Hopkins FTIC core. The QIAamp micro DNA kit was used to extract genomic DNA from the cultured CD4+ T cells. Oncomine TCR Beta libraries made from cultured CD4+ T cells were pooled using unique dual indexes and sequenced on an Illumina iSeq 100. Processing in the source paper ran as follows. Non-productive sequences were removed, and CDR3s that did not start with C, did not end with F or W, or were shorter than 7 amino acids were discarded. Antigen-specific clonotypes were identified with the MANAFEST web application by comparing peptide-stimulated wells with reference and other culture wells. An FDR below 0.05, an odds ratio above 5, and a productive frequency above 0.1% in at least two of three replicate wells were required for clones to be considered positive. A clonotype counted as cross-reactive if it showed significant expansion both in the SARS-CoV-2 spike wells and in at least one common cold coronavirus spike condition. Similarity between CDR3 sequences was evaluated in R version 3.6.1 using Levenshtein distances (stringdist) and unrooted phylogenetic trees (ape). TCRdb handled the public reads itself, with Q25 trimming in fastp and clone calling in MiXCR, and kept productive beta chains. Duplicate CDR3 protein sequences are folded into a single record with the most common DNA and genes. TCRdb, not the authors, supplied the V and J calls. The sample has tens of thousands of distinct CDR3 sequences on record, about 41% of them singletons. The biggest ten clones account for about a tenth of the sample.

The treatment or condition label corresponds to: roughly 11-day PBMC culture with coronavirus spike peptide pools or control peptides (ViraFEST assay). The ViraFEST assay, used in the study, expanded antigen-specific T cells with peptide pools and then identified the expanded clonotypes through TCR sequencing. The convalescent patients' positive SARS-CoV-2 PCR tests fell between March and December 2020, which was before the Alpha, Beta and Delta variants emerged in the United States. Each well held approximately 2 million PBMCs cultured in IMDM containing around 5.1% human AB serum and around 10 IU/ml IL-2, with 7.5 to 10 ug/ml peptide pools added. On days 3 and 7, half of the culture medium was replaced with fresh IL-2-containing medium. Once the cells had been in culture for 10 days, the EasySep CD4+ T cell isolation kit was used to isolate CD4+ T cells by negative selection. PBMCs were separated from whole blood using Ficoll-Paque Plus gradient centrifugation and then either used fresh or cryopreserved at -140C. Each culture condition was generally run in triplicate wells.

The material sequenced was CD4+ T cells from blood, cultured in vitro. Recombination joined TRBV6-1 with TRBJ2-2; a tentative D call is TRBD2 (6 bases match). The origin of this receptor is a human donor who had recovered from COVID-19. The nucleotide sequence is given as TGTGCCACCCGACCTCCCGGGAGCAACACCGGGGAGCTGTTTTTT. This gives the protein CATRPPGSNTGELFF.